The clone carrying this T cell receptor (beta chain) was seen at least ten times. These data are taken from a study of regulatory T cells in long-lasting Graves disease. CDR3 length: 15 residues. Trimming took off 6 bases at V and 2 bases at J, with 14 bases between the two ends. The time point denotes: newly diagnosed GD, antithyroid drugs for less than 3 months. PBMC RNA served as the TCR library source. CDR3-region Arm-PCR and iRepertoire HTBI primers produced the TCR beta libraries. One entry per CDR3 protein, called by TCRdb with MiXCR from the multiplex PCR reads. The sample yields around 400,000 distinct CDR3 sequences, 15% to 17% seen once.

The sequences come from peripheral blood mononuclear cells (PBMCs), collected at new diagnosis, from a patient treated with antithyroid drugs. The clonotype was recovered from a female donor with Graves disease. The chain carries TRBV12-3 or TRBV12-4 and TRBJ2-1; D uncertain. In DNA form, the CDR3 reads TGTGCCAGCAGCCCCCCGCAGGCCCCCTACAATGAGCAGTTCTTC. Amino acids: CASSPPQAPYNEQFF.